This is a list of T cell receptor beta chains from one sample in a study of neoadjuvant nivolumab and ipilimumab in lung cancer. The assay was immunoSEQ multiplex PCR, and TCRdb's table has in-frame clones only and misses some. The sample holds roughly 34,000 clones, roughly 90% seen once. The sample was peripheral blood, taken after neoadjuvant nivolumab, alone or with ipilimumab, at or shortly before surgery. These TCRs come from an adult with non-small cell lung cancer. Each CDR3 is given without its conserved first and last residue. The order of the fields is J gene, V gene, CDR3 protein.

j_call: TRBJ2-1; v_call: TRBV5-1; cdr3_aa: ASSSGQPGHQYYNEQF
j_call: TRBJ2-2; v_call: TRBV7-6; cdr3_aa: ASSLPGQGGGELF
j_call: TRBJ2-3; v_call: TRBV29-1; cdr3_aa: SVRTSGRSTDTQY
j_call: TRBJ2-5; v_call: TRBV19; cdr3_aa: ASSSNTRGETQY
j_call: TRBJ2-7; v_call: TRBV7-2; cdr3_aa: ASSLIGEVNYEQY
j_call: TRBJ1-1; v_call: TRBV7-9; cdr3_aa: ASSLAEGSNTEAF
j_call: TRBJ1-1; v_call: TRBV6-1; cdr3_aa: ASSLQGWTEAF
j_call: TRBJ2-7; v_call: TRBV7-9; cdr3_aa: ASSLARGTGYEQY
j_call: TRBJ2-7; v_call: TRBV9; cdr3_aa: ASSPGRGYSEYEQY
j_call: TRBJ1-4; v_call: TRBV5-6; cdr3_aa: ASSLPEGSNEKLF
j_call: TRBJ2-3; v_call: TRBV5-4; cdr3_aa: ASSLGSSTDTQY
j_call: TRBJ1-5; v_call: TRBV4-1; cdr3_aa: ASSQGVGPQPQH
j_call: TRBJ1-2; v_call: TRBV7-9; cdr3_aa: ASSLGSDYGYT
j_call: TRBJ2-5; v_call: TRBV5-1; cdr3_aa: ASSLGPSETQY
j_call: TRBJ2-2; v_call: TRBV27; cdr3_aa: ASSPTSASTGELF
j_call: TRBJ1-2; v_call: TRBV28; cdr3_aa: ASLDRPYGYT
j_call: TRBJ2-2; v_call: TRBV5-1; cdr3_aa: ASSFGLAGWTNTGELF
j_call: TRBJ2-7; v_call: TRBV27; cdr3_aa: ASSQTPGQLSYEQY
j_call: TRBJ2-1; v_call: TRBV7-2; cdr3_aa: ASSFRGPGNEQF
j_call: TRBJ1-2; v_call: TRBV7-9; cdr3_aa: ASSTQLGYGYT
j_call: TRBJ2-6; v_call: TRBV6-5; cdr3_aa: ASKLGSGANVLT
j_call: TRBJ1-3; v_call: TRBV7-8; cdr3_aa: ASSLELAGSSGNTIY
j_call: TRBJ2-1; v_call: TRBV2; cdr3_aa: ASRLAGYNEQF
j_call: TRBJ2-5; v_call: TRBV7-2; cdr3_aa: ASSRRLAGEETQY
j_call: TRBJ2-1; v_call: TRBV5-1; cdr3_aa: ASSLGLAENEQF
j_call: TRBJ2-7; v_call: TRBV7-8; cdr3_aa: ASSLATYEQY
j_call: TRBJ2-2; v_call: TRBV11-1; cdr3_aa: ASSLEAGANTGELF
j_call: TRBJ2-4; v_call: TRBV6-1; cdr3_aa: ASSPGTSENIQY
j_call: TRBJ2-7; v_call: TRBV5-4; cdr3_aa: ASSPAYSYEQY
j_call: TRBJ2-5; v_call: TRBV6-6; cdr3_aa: ASSYGSRGETQY
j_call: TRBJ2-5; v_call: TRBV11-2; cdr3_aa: ASSPTSQETQY
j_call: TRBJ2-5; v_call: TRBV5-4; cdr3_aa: ASSLHGAETQY
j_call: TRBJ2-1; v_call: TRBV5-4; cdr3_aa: ASSLDRYNEQF